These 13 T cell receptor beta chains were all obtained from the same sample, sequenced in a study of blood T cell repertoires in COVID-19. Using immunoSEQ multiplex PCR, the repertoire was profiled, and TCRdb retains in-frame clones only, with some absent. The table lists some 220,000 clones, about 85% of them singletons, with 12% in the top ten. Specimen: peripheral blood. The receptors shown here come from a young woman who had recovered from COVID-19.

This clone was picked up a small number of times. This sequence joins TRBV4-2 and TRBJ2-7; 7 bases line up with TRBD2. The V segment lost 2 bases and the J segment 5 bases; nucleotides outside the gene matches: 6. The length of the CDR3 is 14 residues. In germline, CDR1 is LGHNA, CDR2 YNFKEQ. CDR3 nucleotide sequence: TGTGCCAGCAGCCAAAATTGGCTAGCGGACGAGCAGTACTTC. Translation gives CASSQNWLADEQYF.

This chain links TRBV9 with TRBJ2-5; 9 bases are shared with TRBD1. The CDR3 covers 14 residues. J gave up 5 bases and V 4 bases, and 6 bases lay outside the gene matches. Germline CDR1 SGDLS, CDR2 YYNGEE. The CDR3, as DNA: TGTGCCAGCAGCTTACAGGGGGCCCGGGAGACCCAGTACTTC. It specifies CASSLQGARETQYF.

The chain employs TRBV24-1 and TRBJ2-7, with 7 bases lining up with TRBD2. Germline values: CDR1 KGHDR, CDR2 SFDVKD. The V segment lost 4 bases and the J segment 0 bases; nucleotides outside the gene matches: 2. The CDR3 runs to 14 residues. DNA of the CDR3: TGTGCCACCAGTGAGGCGGGAGCCTCCTACGAGCAGTACTTC. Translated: CATSEAGASYEQYF.

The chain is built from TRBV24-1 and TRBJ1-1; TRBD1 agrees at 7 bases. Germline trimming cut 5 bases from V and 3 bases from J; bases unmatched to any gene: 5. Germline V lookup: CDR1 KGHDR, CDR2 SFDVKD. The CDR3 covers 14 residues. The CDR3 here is CATSAGGVDTEAFF. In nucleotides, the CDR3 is TGTGCCACCAGTGCAGGGGGAGTCGACACTGAAGCTTTCTTT.

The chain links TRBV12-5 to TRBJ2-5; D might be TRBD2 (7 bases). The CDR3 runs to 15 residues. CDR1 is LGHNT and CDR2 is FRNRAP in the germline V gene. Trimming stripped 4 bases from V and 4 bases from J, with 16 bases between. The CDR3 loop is CASGSKGGGRETQYF. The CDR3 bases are TGTGCTAGTGGTTCCAAAGGGGGGGGAAGAGAGACCCAGTACTTC.

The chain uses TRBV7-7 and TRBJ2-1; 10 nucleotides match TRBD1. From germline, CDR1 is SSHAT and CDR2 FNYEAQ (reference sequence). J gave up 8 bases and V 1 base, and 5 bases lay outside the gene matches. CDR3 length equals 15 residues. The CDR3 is CASSLGQGARDEQFF. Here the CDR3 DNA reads TGTGCCAGCAGCTTAGGACAGGGGGCGCGGGATGAGCAGTTCTTC.

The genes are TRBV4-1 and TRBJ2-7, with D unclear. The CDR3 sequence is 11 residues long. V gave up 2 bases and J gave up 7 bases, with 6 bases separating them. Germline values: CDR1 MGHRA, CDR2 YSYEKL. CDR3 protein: CASSQSFEQYF. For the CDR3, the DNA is TGCGCCAGCAGCCAATCCTTTGAGCAGTACTTC.

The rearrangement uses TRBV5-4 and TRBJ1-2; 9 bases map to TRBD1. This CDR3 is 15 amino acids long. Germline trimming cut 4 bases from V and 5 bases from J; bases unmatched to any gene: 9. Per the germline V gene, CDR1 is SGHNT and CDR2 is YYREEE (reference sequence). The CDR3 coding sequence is TGTGCCAGCAGCCATACACAGGGGGCGAGGTATGGCTACACCTTC. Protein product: CASSHTQGARYGYTF.

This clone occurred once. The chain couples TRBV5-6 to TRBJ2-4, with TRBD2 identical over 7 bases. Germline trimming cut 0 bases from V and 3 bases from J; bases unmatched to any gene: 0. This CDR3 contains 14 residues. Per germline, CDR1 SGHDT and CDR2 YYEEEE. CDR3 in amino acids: CASSLAGGKNIQYF. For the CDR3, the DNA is TGTGCCAGCAGCTTGGCGGGGGGCAAAAACATTCAGTACTTC.

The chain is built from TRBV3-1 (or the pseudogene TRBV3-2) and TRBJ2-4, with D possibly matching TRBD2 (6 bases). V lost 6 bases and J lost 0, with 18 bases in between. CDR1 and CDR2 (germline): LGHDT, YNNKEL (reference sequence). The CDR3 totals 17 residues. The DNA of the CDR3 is TGTGCCAGCAGGGGGACTGGGGGAAGCTTAGCCAAAAACATTCAGTACTTC. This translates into CASRGTGGSLAKNIQYF.

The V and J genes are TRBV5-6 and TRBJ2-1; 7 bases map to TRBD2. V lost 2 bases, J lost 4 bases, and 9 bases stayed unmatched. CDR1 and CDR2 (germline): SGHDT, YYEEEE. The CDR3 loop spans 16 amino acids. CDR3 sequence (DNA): TGTGCCAGCAGCTTAGAGGCTAGCGGAATGTACAATGAGCAGTTCTTC. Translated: CASSLEASGMYNEQFF.

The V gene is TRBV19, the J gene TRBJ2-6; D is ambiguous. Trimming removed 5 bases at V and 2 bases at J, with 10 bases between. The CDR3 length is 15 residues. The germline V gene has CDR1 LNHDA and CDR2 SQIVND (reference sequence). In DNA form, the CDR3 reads TGTGCCAGTAGTGGGCAGCATACTGGGGCCAACGTCCTGACTTTC. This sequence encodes CASSGQHTGANVLTF.

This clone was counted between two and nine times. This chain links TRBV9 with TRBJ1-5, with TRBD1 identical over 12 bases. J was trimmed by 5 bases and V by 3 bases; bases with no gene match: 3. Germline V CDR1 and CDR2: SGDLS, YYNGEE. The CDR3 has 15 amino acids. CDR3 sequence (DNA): TGTGCCAGCAGCGCCGGGACAGGGGGCGATCAGCCCCAGCATTTT. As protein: CASSAGTGGDQPQHF. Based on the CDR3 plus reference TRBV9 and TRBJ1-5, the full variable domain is DSGVTQTPKHLITATGQRVTLRCSPRSGDLSVYWYQQSLDQGLQFLIQYYNGEERAKGNILERFSAQQFPDLHSELNLSSLELGDSALYFCASSAGTGGDQPQHFGDGTRLSIL.